This TCR beta chain comes out of a study of T cells after yellow fever vaccination. This clonotype was seen a few times. Trimming took 5 bases from V and 5 from J, leaving 9 bases between them. The CDR3 runs to 12 residues. Germline V gene lookup returns CDR1 SQVTM and CDR2 ANQGSEA. TCRdb fed the 5' RACE reads into MiXCR, producing one record per CDR3 protein. The sample contains under 400,000 distinct CDR3 sequences, approximately 13% of which appear only once. The genes are TRBV29-1 and TRBJ1-4; D gene unclear. The receptor's source is a young man who received the YFV17D yellow fever vaccine. The specimen was CD4+ T cells sorted from PBMCs, collected 15 days after the yellow fever booster vaccination. CDR3 region: CSVRGINEKLFF. The DNA for the CDR3 is TGCAGCGTTCGCGGGATCAATGAAAAACTGTTTTTT.